One and the same sample provided the 20 T cell receptor beta chains below, sequenced in a study of low-dose radiotherapy and immunotherapy resistance in tumors. Alpha and beta chains were covered, as first-strand cDNA relied on TRAV- and TRBV-specific primers. TCR amplification involved about 19 PCR cycles with a constant-region primer and V-primer adapter. MiXCR was run by TCRdb on the reads, yielding one entry per CDR3 protein. The sample has around 79,000 distinct CDR3 sequences, 15% to 20% seen once. Time point reported: before trial treatment. Sequenced here: PBMCs, sampled before treatment. Source of these receptors: a male donor with prostate cancer.

This clonotype has at least ten counts. The chain joins TRBV4-1 to TRBJ2-2; perhaps D is TRBD1 or TRBD2 (5 bases each). The CDR3 covers 17 residues. Germline CDR1 MGHRA, CDR2 YSYEKL. The ends were cut back, 0 bases at V and 2 bases at J, with 13 bases in the middle. CDR3 residues: CASSQDFGTANTGELFF. CDR3 nucleotide sequence: TGCGCCAGCAGCCAAGATTTCGGGACCGCCAACACCGGGGAGCTGTTTTTT.

The CDR3 DNA reads TGTGCCACCAGCACCACCTTGGGGGGGGGATTCACAGATACGCAGTATTTT. Encoded protein: CATSTTLGGGFTDTQYF. The chain couples TRBV15 to TRBJ2-3; TRBD2 matches 7 bases. The V gene's germline CDR1 is LNHNV and CDR2 YYDKDF (reference sequence). The length of the CDR3 is 17 residues. Unmatched junction bases numbered 12, after V lost 4 bases and J lost 2 bases.

This clonotype turned up a few times. The J gene is TRBJ1-5, the V gene TRBV19; D gene unclear. The germline V gene encodes CDR1 LNHDA and CDR2 SQIVND (reference sequence). V dropped 3 bases and J dropped 3 bases, with 9 bases sitting between them. This CDR3 spans 14 amino acids. The CDR3 is CASSIGQVNQPQHF. The CDR3 DNA is TGTGCCAGTAGTATCGGCCAGGTCAATCAGCCCCAGCATTTT.

This clonotype occurred many times. The rearrangement joins TRBV19 to TRBJ2-1; tentative D call: TRBD2 (7 bases). V lost 3 bases, J lost 2 bases, and 11 bases lay in between. This CDR3 is 15 amino acids long. Germline V gene lookup returns CDR1 LNHDA and CDR2 SQIVND (reference sequence). CDR3 sequence: CASSMRGGAYNEQFF. The CDR3, as DNA: TGTGCCAGTAGTATGAGGGGGGGGGCCTACAATGAGCAGTTCTTC.

The chain links TRBV4-2 to TRBJ2-7, with 11 bases that match TRBD2. Germline lookup yields CDR1 LGHNA and CDR2 YNFKEQ. V dropped 0 bases and J dropped 2; count of bases not matched to a gene: 3. This CDR3 contains 16 residues. The CDR3 reads CASSQETSGNPYEQYF. The CDR3 DNA reads as TGTGCCAGCAGCCAAGAGACTAGCGGGAATCCCTACGAGCAGTACTTC.

This clonotype was picked up many times. The V gene is TRBV5-1, the J gene TRBJ2-7, with D maybe TRBD2 (6 bases). The V and J ends lost 0 bases and 4 bases respectively, with 14 bases between them. Germline CDR1 SGHRS, CDR2 YFSETQ. The CDR3 contains 15 residues. The CDR3 sequence is CASSLAAGSMYEQYF. The CDR3 DNA is TGCGCCAGCAGCTTGGCCGCGGGATCCATGTACGAGCAGTACTTC.

The table lists this clonotype with many counts. The chain is built from TRBV19 and TRBJ2-7, with 8 positions matching TRBD2. Trimming took 3 bases from V and 2 from J; bases not matched to a gene: 9. Germline lookup yields CDR1 LNHDA and CDR2 SQIVND (reference sequence). This CDR3 has 16 amino acids. The CDR3 DNA is TGTGCCAGTAGTATGGGTAGCGGGACGACAACCTACGAGCAGTACTTC. Translating gives CASSMGSGTTTYEQYF.

This clonotype came up many times. J is TRBJ2-5 and V is TRBV4-2; 9 bases are shared with TRBD1. The germline CDR1 and CDR2 sequences are LGHNA and YNFKEQ. The V and J ends lost 1 base and 5 bases, in that order; junction bases with no gene match: 11. The CDR3 consists of 17 residues. The CDR3 DNA sequence: TGTGCCAGCAGCCAAGCGGACAGGGGTGCCCAAAGTGAGACCCAGTACTTC. As protein: CASSQADRGAQSETQYF.

In its sample, this clonotype was seen a few times. J is TRBJ1-1 and V is TRBV27; TRBD1 aligns across 7 bases. The CDR3 contains 14 residues. V trimming: 6 bases; J trimming: 6 bases; junction bases outside the gene matches: 10. CDR1 is MNHEY and CDR2 is SMNVEV in the germline V gene (reference sequence). The CDR3: CASSWTGGLAEAFF. The CDR3 DNA reads as TGTGCCAGCAGCTGGACAGGTGGTCTGGCTGAAGCTTTCTTT.

The genes are TRBV5-4 and TRBJ2-5, with a possible D match to TRBD1 (6 bases). This CDR3 has 15 residues. Trimming took 1 base from V and 5 from J, leaving 15 bases between them. Germline V gene sequence: CDR1 SGHNT, CDR2 YYREEE (reference sequence). The CDR3 reads CASSLSSRGEETQYF. The CDR3 DNA follows: TGTGCCAGCAGCTTGTCGTCCAGGGGAGAGGAGACCCAGTACTTC. The complete variable domain, with remaining parts taken from reference TRBV5-4 and TRBJ2-5, reads ETGVTQSPTHLIKTRGQQVTLRCSSQSGHNTVSWYQQALGQGPQFIFQYYREEENGRGNFPPRFSGLQFPNYSSELNVNALELDDSALYLCASSLSSRGEETQYFGPGTRLLVL.

This clonotype was observed at least ten times. The CDR3 DNA reads as TGTGCCAGCAGCTTGAACTCCGGAGTGGTCACTGAAGCTTTCTTT. Translation gives CASSLNSGVVTEAFF. This sequence joins TRBV7-3 and TRBJ1-1; D not certain. Germline CDR1 is SGHTA and CDR2 is FQGTGA. With 3 bases removed from V and 4 bases from J, the gap between germline ends came to 15 bases. The CDR3 spans 15 residues.

The chain couples TRBV28 to TRBJ2-7; the match to TRBD1 covers 7 bases. The CDR3 runs to 11 residues. V was pared by 10 bases and J by 3 bases, with 3 bases of the junction left unmatched. CDR1 is MDHEN and CDR2 is SYDVKM in the germline V gene. The CDR3 DNA reads TGTGCCACAAACAGGGGCTACGAGCAGTACTTC. Its protein product is CATNRGYEQYF.

This clonotype was picked up one time. Since a much larger clone is just one base distant, this may be a read error. The chain combines TRBV7-3 with TRBJ2-1; 7 bases match TRBD1. The CDR3 is 15 residues long. The germline gives CDR1 SGHTA, CDR2 FQGTGA. The CDR3 DNA reads as TGTGCCGGCAGACCAGGGGGTGGTTCCTACAATGAGCAGTTCTTC. This sequence encodes CAGRPGGGSYNEQFF.

The genes are TRBV30 and TRBJ1-1; D is undetermined. V dropped 4 bases and J dropped 10 bases, with 22 bases sitting between them. Germline values: CDR1 GTSNPN, CDR2 SVGIG (reference sequence). CDR3 size: 14 residues. The CDR3 nucleotides are TGTGCCTGGATTGGTACCAGAACCGGTAGACGAGCTTTCTTT. Its translation: CAWIGTRTGRRAFF.

The rearrangement joins TRBV5-1 to TRBJ1-2; no reliable D call. The length of the CDR3 is 13 residues. The germline V gene encodes CDR1 SGHRS and CDR2 YFSETQ. V dropped 5 bases and J dropped 1 base, with 9 bases sitting between them. The DNA of the CDR3 is TGCGCCAGCAGGGAAGGAGATAACTATGGCTACACCTTC. It specifies CASREGDNYGYTF.

The table lists this clonotype with many counts. The V gene is TRBV7-6, the J gene TRBJ1-2; TRBD1 might be the D (5 bases). This CDR3 comprises 13 residues. Trimming took 1 base from V and 6 from J, leaving 9 bases between them. Germline CDR1 and CDR2: SGHVS and FNYEAQ. CDR3 nucleotide sequence: TGTGCCAGCAGCTTAGATCGGGGCGATGGCTACACCTTC. Translated: CASSLDRGDGYTF.

The chain uses TRBV30 and TRBJ2-2; D is unclear. The CDR3 loop spans 13 amino acids. CDR1 GTSNPN and CDR2 SVGIG come from the germline V gene (reference sequence). V was trimmed by 2 bases and J by 1 base, leaving 5 bases between them. The CDR3 region is CAWSWENTGELFF. The CDR3 DNA reads as TGTGCCTGGAGTTGGGAGAACACCGGGGAGCTGTTTTTT. Filled out from reference TRBV30 and TRBJ2-2, the complete variable domain reads SQTIHQWPATLVQPVGSPLSLECTVEGTSNPNLYWYRQAAGRGLQLLFYSVGIGQISSEVPQNLSASRPQDRQFILSSKKLLLSDSGFYLCAWSWENTGELFFGEGSRLTVL.

This clonotype was counted at least ten times. The chain couples TRBV10-3 to TRBJ2-3, with 13 nucleotides matching TRBD2. J was trimmed by 1 base and V by 4 bases; bases with no gene match: 2. Germline CDR1 reads ENHRY; CDR2 reads SYGVKD. CDR3 size: 16 residues. As DNA, the CDR3 is TGTGCCATCAGTGGTGGACTAGCGGGAGGCACAGATACGCAGTATTTT. Its translation is CAISGGLAGGTDTQYF.

The J gene is TRBJ1-4, the V gene TRBV5-1; D uncertain. The V gene's germline CDR1 is SGHRS and CDR2 YFSETQ. CDR3 length: 15 residues. The V end was cut by 0 bases, the J end by 7 bases, with 13 bases between. The chain's CDR3 is CASSLARSSVEKLFF. In nucleotides, the CDR3 is TGCGCCAGCAGCTTGGCCCGGTCCTCGGTTGAAAAACTGTTTTTT.

Points on this clonotype: This probably arose from a read error, given a far larger clone one base away. The chain employs TRBV5-3 and TRBJ2-5, with a possible D match to TRBD1 (5 bases). TRBV5-3 is flagged as an ORF with uncertain function. With 8 bases removed from V and 4 bases from J, the gap between germline ends came to 12 bases. This CDR3 region has 12 residues. CDR3 coding DNA: TGTGCCAGCAACTGGGGCTTAGAGACCCAGTACTTC. It encodes CASNWGLETQYF.